This T cell receptor beta chain was captured by sequencing in a study of CD8+CD57+ T cells in acquired aplastic anemia (dated by TCRdb to the late 2010s). About the investigation overall: Extracted DNA from sorted CD4+ and CD8+ cells averaged about 3.4 ug, ranging from about 0.18 to 27.4 ug. Mean read counts for healthy donor samples were 9 million to 10.8 million for CD4+ cells and about 12 million for CD8+ cells.

Summary of the overall study and its limitations: Approximately 31 CD8+ CDR3 sequences were found in both patients and controls but appeared to be highly expressed in patients and within the immunodominant clones of the patients. No significant difference in CD8+ Simpson's diversity was found between patients and healthy controls (P=0.060).

In the study, sorted CD4+ and CD8+ blood T cells from patients with severe aplastic anemia and from healthy subjects underwent deep sequencing of TCR repertoires. Ficoll-Paque density gradient centrifugation was used to isolate peripheral blood mononuclear cells. Before DNA was extracted, CD4+ and CD8+ T cells were sorted using either FACS or magnetic beads. Genomic DNA served as template for TCR beta VDJ combination and CDR3 sequence profiling. TCR repertoire sequencing was run on an Illumina HiSeq 2000. The study's processing was this. TRBV/TRBJ rearrangement plots, CDR3 size and DJ length profiles, and Simpson's diversity index were used to assess repertoires. Whichever DNA sequence was most abundant in the deep sequencing data was defined as the immunodominant clone. CDR3 amino acid sequences were checked for sharing across subjects and were also compared against the VDJdb database and published repertoires. TCRdb handled the public reads itself, with Q25 trimming in fastp and clone calling in MiXCR, and kept productive beta chains. One record per CDR3 amino acid sequence lists the most common genes and DNA. The V and J calls follow TCRdb's processing rather than the paper's. The sample table lists fewer than 250,000 distinct CDR3 sequences, roughly half of them with a count of one. Of the sample, 16% is held by the ten largest clones.

As for this clonotype: Its antigen is currently not known. The input lacks base qualities; no much larger clone sits a single base away.

Looking up the germline V gene yields CDR1 SGDLS and CDR2 YYNGEE. A distance of 17 bases separates the germline ends of V and J, which lose 1 base and 6 bases respectively. Measured from the cysteine to the phenylalanine, the CDR3 is 17 residues long. Only CDR3 DNA is held: 51 bases, read in frame from base 1. This TCR derives from a human donor in good health, serving as a control. Input material: sorted CD4+, CD8+, or CD8+CD57+ T cells (not recorded which) from PBMCs. The chain was built from TRBV9 and TRBJ1-6; possibly the D gene is TRBD1, per 5 matching bases. The nucleotides are TGTGCCAGCAGCGTACAGGGACGAGGTTGTGGTAATTCACCCCTCCACTTT. Its translation reads: CASSVQGRGCGNSPLHF.